These T cell receptor beta chains were read from a single sample in a study of blood T cells in healthy people across ages. TCRdb independently ran MiXCR on the 5' RACE reads; one entry per CDR3 protein. The data show over 1.5 million distinct CDR3 sequences, 49% seen once. The sequenced sample consisted of blood. The receptors here all came from a woman aged 40 to 50 in good health. Each CDR3 is given without its conserved first and last residue. D genes are given only for firm matches.

TRBD2 TRBJ2-5 TRBV20-1 SARDPKLAGGLGETQY
. TRBJ1-4 TRBV4-1 ASSHQSTNEKLF
. TRBJ2-5 TRBV7-2 ASSLVWRYQETQY
TRBD1 TRBJ1-2 TRBV20-1 SANRGATRGYT
. TRBJ2-7 TRBV7-8 ASALGTSSYEQY
TRBD1 TRBJ1-1 TRBV4-1 ASSQDWVQGGILNTEAF
TRBD1 TRBJ2-7 TRBV4-3 ASSHTGGSYEQY
. TRBJ2-5 TRBV12-3/TRBV12-4 ASSLGSGSPETQY
. TRBJ2-5 TRBV4-2 ASSQPGGVQETQY
TRBD2 TRBJ2-7 TRBV20-1 SARPGLGRLDGSYEQY
. TRBJ1-5 TRBV7-2 ASSPRVGRGQPQH
. TRBJ1-4 TRBV5-1 ASSLEGQSGEKLF
TRBD2 TRBJ2-3 TRBV6-4 ASSPSAGDTDTQY